This TCR beta chain stems from a study of radiotherapy plus CTLA-4 blockade in lung cancer. V was clipped by 4 bases and J by 3 bases, with 20 bases between them. Germline V gene sequence: CDR1 LNHDA, CDR2 SQIVND (reference sequence). CDR3 length: 17 residues. People whose metastatic non-small-cell lung cancer was chemo-refractory got focal radiation along with CTLA-4 blockade by ipilimumab. The method was immunoSEQ multiplex PCR; TCRdb's version includes in-frame clones alone and lacks a portion of them. Among 40,000 or so clones listed, about 75% were seen once. The specimen was peripheral blood, collected from a patient treated with radiotherapy plus ipilimumab. The clonotype originates from a human donor with non-small cell lung cancer who had stable disease on radiotherapy plus ipilimumab. The chain has TRBV19 and TRBJ2-3; the D gene is possibly TRBD1 (5 bases). CDR3 amino acids: CASSTLPQGLGTDTQYF. As DNA, the CDR3 is TGTGCCAGTAGTACACTCCCCCAGGGCTTGGGAACAGATACGCAGTATTTT.